Below are 12 T cell receptor beta chains sequenced from a single sample in a study of T cell repertoires in cytomegalovirus infection. TCRdb fed the reads into MiXCR, producing one record per CDR3 protein. The sample lists some 680,000 distinct CDR3 sequences; 35% to 45% were seen once. The sequenced material came from PBMCs. The receptors were sampled from a human donor in good health (CMV status not recorded). Some clones in this sample may be carry-over from other donors' samples.

CDR3: CASSLAGTTRTYEQYF. The CDR3 nucleotides read TGCGCCAGCAGCTTGGCCGGGACTACGAGGACCTACGAGCAGTACTTC. The gene calls are TRBV5-1 and TRBJ2-7; 7 bases line up with TRBD2. The CDR3 covers 16 residues. V lost 0 bases, J lost 2 bases, and 8 bases stayed unmatched. CDR1 and CDR2 (germline): SGHRS, YFSETQ.

The rearrangement uses TRBV20-1 and TRBJ1-1, with a possible D match to TRBD1 (6 bases). The V end was cut by 3 bases, the J end by 2 bases, with 13 bases between. Germline-derived CDR1 and CDR2 are DFQATT and SNEGSKA (reference sequence). The CDR3 sequence is 14 residues long. The DNA for the CDR3 is TGCAGTGCTAGGGCGCAGGGGATTAACACTGAAGCTTTCTTT. As protein: CSARAQGINTEAFF.

The chain is built from TRBV29-1 and TRBJ1-1, with D possibly being TRBD1 (5 bases). This CDR3 contains 12 residues. The V gene's germline CDR1 is SQVTM and CDR2 ANQGSEA. V lost 7 bases to trimming and J lost 1 base, with 10 bases between them. The CDR3 sequence is CSGGERNTEAFF. As DNA, the CDR3 is TGCAGCGGAGGGGAGCGGAACACTGAAGCTTTCTTT.

The chain is built from TRBV28 and TRBJ1-3; 9 bases are shared with TRBD1. CDR1 and CDR2 (germline): MDHEN, SYDVKM. The CDR3 totals 16 residues. After removal of 5 bases from V and 0 bases from J, the junction contained 5 bases not matched to a gene. The CDR3 spells CASSRTGGASGNTIYF. CDR3 DNA: TGTGCCAGCAGTCGTACAGGGGGCGCCTCTGGAAACACCATATATTTT.

V is TRBV29-1 and J is TRBJ2-4, with D maybe TRBD1 (6 bases). V was shortened by 4 bases and J by 7 bases, with 11 bases between the two germline ends. Germline CDR1 reads SQVTM; CDR2 reads ANQGSEA. The CDR3 is 12 amino acids. The CDR3 loop reads CSVVGGVNIQYF. CDR3 sequence (DNA): TGCAGCGTTGTAGGGGGAGTGAACATTCAGTACTTC.

The chain combines TRBV11-2 with TRBJ1-1; possible D gene TRBD1, 6 bases. CDR1 SGHAT and CDR2 FQNNGV come from the germline V gene. The CDR3 has 16 amino acids. Between the trimmed V and J ends, which lost 0 bases and 5 bases, there was a span of 16 bases. In DNA, the CDR3 is TGTGCCAGCAGCTTAGAGGGAGGTCGGGGGCGTACTGAAGCTTTCTTT. It is translated as CASSLEGGRGRTEAFF. The whole variable domain, filled in from reference TRBV11-2 and TRBJ1-1, reads EAGVAQSPRYKIIEKRQSVAFWCNPISGHATLYWYQQILGQGPKLLIQFQNNGVVDDSQLPKDRFSAERLKGVDSTLKIQPAKLEDSAVYLCASSLEGGRGRTEAFFGQGTRLTVV.

The chain employs TRBV9 and TRBJ2-7, with D maybe TRBD2 (6 bases). The ends were cut back, 2 bases at V and 4 bases at J, with 16 bases in the middle. The germline gives CDR1 SGDLS, CDR2 YYNGEE. The CDR3 totals 15 residues. CDR3 DNA sequence: TGTGCCAGCAGCGTCCTCTCTGGTCGGGAGTACGAGCAGTACTTC. It encodes CASSVLSGREYEQYF.

This sequence joins TRBV29-1 and TRBJ1-5; D remains ambiguous. Germline-derived CDR1 and CDR2 are SQVTM and ANQGSEA. V was clipped by 2 bases and J by 7 bases, with 9 bases between them. This CDR3 is built from 12 residues. CDR3 bases: TGCAGCGTTGAAATATCTGGGCAGCCCCAGCATTTT. This codes for CSVEISGQPQHF.

This clonotype was counted a single time. The J gene is TRBJ1-5, the V gene TRBV6-1; D remains unclear. The V and J ends lost 4 bases and 2 bases respectively, with 12 bases between them. The CDR3 runs 15 residues. Germline CDR1 and CDR2: MNHNS and SASEGT. The CDR3 reads CASSGKVVGNQPQHF. The CDR3 bases are TGTGCCAGCAGTGGGAAGGTGGTAGGCAATCAGCCCCAGCATTTT.

About this clonotype itself: A much larger clonotype is one base distant, so this may be a read error. This chain connects TRBV7-6 to TRBJ1-5; perhaps TRBD1 as D (5 bases). Germline V gene sequence: CDR1 SGHVS, CDR2 FNYEAQ. The V end was cut by 9 bases, the J end by 5 bases, with 26 bases between. The CDR3 consists of 17 residues. DNA for the CDR3: TGTGCCAGAAGCCTAGAAGCGGGTGGGGGACGAGATCAGCCCCAGCATTTT. Amino acid sequence: CARSLEAGGGRDQPQHF.

This clonotype has a handful of counts. The chain joins TRBV7-8 to TRBJ2-5, with D perhaps being TRBD1 or TRBD2 (5 bases each). There are 16 residues in the CDR3. The V end was cut by 1 base, the J end by 5 bases, with 17 bases between. Looked up from germline, CDR1 is SGHVS and CDR2 is FQNEAQ. In DNA form, the CDR3 reads TGTGCCAGCAGCTTAGGTCAGGGAGAAGGATGGGAGACCCAGTACTTC. Translated, it gives CASSLGQGEGWETQYF.

This clonotype was counted only a few times. The rearrangement uses TRBV12-3 or TRBV12-4 and TRBJ1-2; TRBD1 matches at 8 bases. The CDR3 has 12 residues. V trimming: 6 bases; J trimming: 6 bases; junction bases outside the gene matches: 3. This chain's CDR3 is CASRQGADGYTF. The CDR3 region has the DNA TGTGCCAGCAGGCAGGGGGCAGATGGCTACACCTTC.